Presented here are 19 T cell receptor beta chains from one specimen sequenced in a study of Japanese encephalitis immunity and Zika vaccine responses. TCRdb itself ran the 5' RACE reads through MiXCR, one entry per CDR3 protein. The sample records approximately 200 distinct CDR3 sequences, around 8.1% being singletons. For 5 to 6 days, PBMCs labeled with CFSE were cultured with peptide pools at 0.8 to 1 ug/mL each. The sort collected unfixed, live, CD56-CD19-CD16-CD3+CD4+ CFSE-low proliferating CD4 T cells. Sequencing used antigen-activated CD4+ T cells from blood, cultured, obtained during a Zika inactivated vaccine study. The source of these receptors is an adult woman who received an inactivated Zika virus vaccine.

Judged by abundance, this clonotype is hyperexpanded. The V gene is TRBV28, the J gene TRBJ2-5; D gene ambiguous. CDR1 is MDHEN and CDR2 is SYDVKM in the germline V gene. The CDR3 covers 14 residues. Trimming shortened V by 1 base and J by 1 base, and 7 bases separated the two germline ends. The CDR3 loop reads CASSLLAAQETQYF. As DNA, the CDR3 is TGTGCCAGCAGTTTATTGGCAGCCCAAGAGACCCAGTACTTC.

This clonotype rates as hyperexpanded. The V call is TRBV5-1, the J call TRBJ2-3; 10 bases agree with TRBD2. Germline V gene lookup returns CDR1 SGHRS and CDR2 YFSETQ. Unmatched junction bases numbered 9, after V lost 8 bases and J lost 3 bases. The CDR3 extends over 15 amino acids. CDR3 sequence: CASDLGTSETDTQYF. CDR3 bases: TGCGCCAGTGATCTCGGGACTAGCGAGACAGATACGCAGTATTTT.

This chain links TRBV9 with TRBJ2-4; D perhaps matches TRBD1 (6 bases). The CDR3 has 13 amino acids. Germline V gene data show CDR1 as SGDLS and CDR2 as YYNGEE. The V end was cut by 3 bases, the J end by 9 bases, with 13 bases between. The DNA for the CDR3 is TGTGCCAGCAGCGAGAGGGGGTCAGCCATTCAGTACTTC. Translating gives CASSERGSAIQYF.

By frequency in the sample, this clonotype is hyperexpanded. The chain combines TRBV6-6 with TRBJ2-5; a weak D match, TRBD1 (7 bases). The CDR3 sequence is 14 residues long. The V end was cut by 2 bases, the J end by 5 bases, with 12 bases between. Per the germline V gene, CDR1 is MNHNY and CDR2 is SVGAGI (reference sequence). The CDR3 DNA reads as TGTGCCAGCAGTTACGGAGGGGGCGGGGAGACCCAGTACTTC. Its protein product is CASSYGGGGETQYF.

The V and J genes are TRBV20-1 and TRBJ1-5; a possible D gene is TRBD1 (5 bases). Germline V gene lookup returns CDR1 DFQATT and CDR2 SNEGSKA (reference sequence). The CDR3 has 15 residues. V lost 4 bases, J lost 3 bases, and 16 bases lay in between. The CDR3 bases are TGCAGTGCTATCCAAGCCGGGGGAACCAATCAGCCCCAGCATTTT. This encodes CSAIQAGGTNQPQHF.

Within the sample, this clonotype is hyperexpanded (1% or more). The CDR3 sequence is CASSGTGTGETQYF. The CDR3 DNA follows: TGTGCCAGCAGTGGGACAGGGACGGGGGAGACCCAGTACTTC. The V gene is TRBV12-3 or TRBV12-4, the J gene TRBJ2-5, with 9 bases matching TRBD1. The CDR3 sequence is 14 residues long. The trim removed 5 bases at V and 5 bases at J, leaving 6 bases unmatched.

This chain connects TRBV3-1 to TRBJ2-5; D possibly corresponds to TRBD1 (6 bases). Germline V gene sequence: CDR1 LGHDT, CDR2 YNNKEL (reference sequence). V shed 4 bases and J shed 9 bases, with 18 bases lying between them. The CDR3 has 14 residues. The CDR3 bases are TGTGCCAGCAGCCCTAGTACCGGGACAACGGCCCAGTACTTC. Its translation is CASSPSTGTTAQYF.

This clonotype counts as large. CDR3 loop: CSASLAGRNSYNEQFF. As DNA, the CDR3 is TGCAGTGCTAGTTTAGCGGGTAGAAACTCCTACAATGAGCAGTTCTTC. The chain has TRBV20-1 and TRBJ2-1; TRBD2 aligns across 7 bases. Trimming took 3 bases from V and 0 from J; bases not matched to a gene: 8. In germline, CDR1 is DFQATT, CDR2 SNEGSKA (reference sequence). CDR3 length: 16 residues.

The rearrangement links TRBV4-2 to TRBJ2-7; 11 bases map to TRBD2. Per germline, CDR1 LGHNA and CDR2 YNFKEQ. CDR3 size: 16 residues. V shed 3 bases, J shed 2 bases, and the junction held 6 bases outside the gene matches. The CDR3 DNA is TGTGCCAGCAGCCAGCCCCTAGCGGGAGGCGCCTACGAGCAGTACTTC. The encoded protein is CASSQPLAGGAYEQYF.

In this sample, this clonotype is large (0.1 to 1%). The rearrangement joins TRBV7-9 to TRBJ2-3, with D unresolved. CDR1 and CDR2 (germline): SEHNR, FQNEAQ (reference sequence). This CDR3 spans 13 amino acids. The V and J ends lost 5 bases and 1 base respectively, with 7 bases between them. The CDR3 spells CASSHGGTDTQYF. The CDR3, as DNA: TGTGCCAGCAGCCATGGCGGCACAGATACGCAGTATTTT.

By sample share, this clonotype is large. This chain joins TRBV12-3 or TRBV12-4 and TRBJ2-7; TRBD1 matches 8 bases. This CDR3 comprises 16 residues. The J segment lost 2 bases and the V segment lost 5 bases, leaving 11 bases of the junction unmatched. The CDR3 bases are TGTGCCAGCAGTAGAGCACTTCAGGGGGCGCCCTACGAGCAGTACTTC. Protein product: CASSRALQGAPYEQYF.

Sample share makes this clonotype large. The chain uses TRBV5-1 and TRBJ2-1; 10 positions agree with TRBD2. With V trimmed by 0 bases and J by 5 bases, 2 bases remained unmatched. The CDR3 has 15 residues. The germline gives CDR1 SGHRS, CDR2 YFSETQ. The CDR3 nucleotides are TGCGCCAGCAGCTTGGAGCGGGAGGGCCACAATGAGCAGTTCTTC. Residues: CASSLEREGHNEQFF.

The table lists this clonotype with a few counts. V and J are TRBV12-3 or TRBV12-4 and TRBJ2-7, with TRBD1 identical over 7 bases. V shed 5 bases, J shed 4 bases, and the junction held 5 bases outside the gene matches. This CDR3 is 13 amino acids long. In DNA, the CDR3 is TGTGCCAGCAGTCGTAACAGGGGTTACGAGCAGTACTTC. Translation gives CASSRNRGYEQYF.

This clonotype was seen only a few times. The V call is TRBV7-2, the J call TRBJ1-4; 7 positions match TRBD1. CDR1 is SGHTA and CDR2 is FQGNSA in the germline V gene. V gave up 5 bases and J gave up 5 bases; unmatched junction bases: 5. The length of the CDR3 is 14 residues. The CDR3 DNA reads TGTGCCAGCAGCCTAGGGACAGCAAATGAAAAACTGTTTTTT. Its protein is CASSLGTANEKLFF.

This clonotype is medium-sized in the sample. This chain joins TRBV27 and TRBJ2-7, with 11 positions matching TRBD1. Germline lookup yields CDR1 MNHEY and CDR2 SMNVEV (reference sequence). The J segment lost 3 bases and the V segment lost 6 bases, leaving 4 bases of the junction unmatched. The CDR3 has 14 residues. This chain's CDR3 is CASSPGQGVYEQYF. The CDR3 bases are TGTGCCAGCAGCCCGGGACAGGGGGTCTACGAGCAGTACTTC.

By share, this clonotype ranks as large. The V call is TRBV20-1, the J call TRBJ2-6; D unclear. V was shortened by 4 bases and J by 2 bases, with 6 bases between the two germline ends. Germline values: CDR1 DFQATT, CDR2 SNEGSKA (reference sequence). The CDR3 covers 13 residues. The DNA of the CDR3 is TGCAGTGCTATAGGGCCTGGGGCCAACGTCCTGACTTTC. It translates to CSAIGPGANVLTF.

This clonotype was detected a few times. The V gene is TRBV28, the J gene TRBJ1-6, with TRBD1 identical over 8 bases. CDR3 length: 13 amino acids. CDR1 and CDR2 (germline): MDHEN, SYDVKM. V trimming: 7 bases; J trimming: 10 bases; junction bases outside the gene matches: 6. CDR3 nucleotides: TGTGCCAGCATCCGGGACAGGCGCTCACCCCTCCACTTT. This codes for CASIRDRRSPLHF.

The chain links TRBV6-5 to TRBJ2-2; D remains unclear. CDR3 length: 14 residues. The V end was cut by 0 bases, the J end by 3 bases, with 5 bases between. CDR1 MNHEY and CDR2 SVGAGI come from the germline V gene. The CDR3: CASSYSRYTGELFF. DNA of the CDR3: TGTGCCAGCAGTTACTCGAGGTACACCGGGGAGCTGTTTTTT.

This clonotype was counted a few times. The genes are TRBV5-1 and TRBJ2-1; D is undetermined. There are 17 residues in the CDR3. The germline V gene has CDR1 SGHRS and CDR2 YFSETQ. Deletions cut 0 bases from V and 6 bases from J, with 19 bases between. The DNA for the CDR3 is TGCGCCAGCAGCTTGGAGTTACCTTCCCCTACGCGCAATGAGCAGTTCTTC. It specifies CASSLELPSPTRNEQFF.